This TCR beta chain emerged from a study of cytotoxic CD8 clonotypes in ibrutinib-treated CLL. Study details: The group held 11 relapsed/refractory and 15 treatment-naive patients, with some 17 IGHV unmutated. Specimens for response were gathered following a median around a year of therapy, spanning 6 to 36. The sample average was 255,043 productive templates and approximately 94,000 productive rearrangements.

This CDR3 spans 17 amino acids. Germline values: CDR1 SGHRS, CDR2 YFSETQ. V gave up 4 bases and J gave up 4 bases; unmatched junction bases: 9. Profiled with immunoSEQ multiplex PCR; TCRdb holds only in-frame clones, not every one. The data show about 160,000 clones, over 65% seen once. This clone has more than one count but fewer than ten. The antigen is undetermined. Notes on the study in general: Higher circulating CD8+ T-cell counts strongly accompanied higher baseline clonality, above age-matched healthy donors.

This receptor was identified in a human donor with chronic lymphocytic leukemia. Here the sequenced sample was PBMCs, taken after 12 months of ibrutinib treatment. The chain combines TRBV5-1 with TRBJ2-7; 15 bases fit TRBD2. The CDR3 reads CASSLGLAGGLGYEQYF. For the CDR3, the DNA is TGCGCCAGCAGCCTTGGACTAGCGGGGGGGCTCGGGTACGAGCAGTACTTC.